This TCR beta chain came from a study of blood T cell repertoires in COVID-19. Study-wide context: Samples taken during acute and convalescent COVID-19 were collected in the United States, Italy and Spain. PBMCs, B-cell-depleted T cells, or T cells were the source of the cDNA or gDNA that made up the material.

The germline gives CDR1 LGHDT, CDR2 YNNKEL (reference sequence). V lost 4 bases to trimming and J lost 0 bases, with 13 bases between them. This CDR3 region has 16 residues. Authors' processing steps: Reference gene primer amplification in the assay estimated nucleated cell counts. Assay used: immunoSEQ multiplex PCR; TCRdb lists only in-frame clones, some missing. The D gene and trimming were derived from the DNA, and the V and J assignments and clone size from that table. The sample consists of 130,000 to 150,000 clones, more than 70% of them appearing once. The chain recombines TRBV3-1 (or the pseudogene TRBV3-2) with TRBJ2-1; possible D gene TRBD2, 5 bases. Sequencing was done on a sample of peripheral blood. The sequence was collected from a human donor in a cohort sampled during active COVID-19. The CDR3 bases are TGTGCCAGCAGCCCTTCGCGGACTTACTCCTACAATGAGCAGTTCTTC. Its protein is CASSPSRTYSYNEQFF.